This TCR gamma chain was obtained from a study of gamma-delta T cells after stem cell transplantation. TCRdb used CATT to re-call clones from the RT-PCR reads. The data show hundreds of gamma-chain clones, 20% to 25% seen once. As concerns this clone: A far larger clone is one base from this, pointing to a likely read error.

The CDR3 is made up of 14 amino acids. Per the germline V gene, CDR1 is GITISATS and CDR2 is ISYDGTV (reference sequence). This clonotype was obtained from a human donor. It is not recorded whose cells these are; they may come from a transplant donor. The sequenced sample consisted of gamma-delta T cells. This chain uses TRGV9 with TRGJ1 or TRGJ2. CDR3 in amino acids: CALWEVMDYSKKLF. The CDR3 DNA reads TGTGCCTTGTGGGAGGTGATGGATTATTCTAAGAAACTCTTT.